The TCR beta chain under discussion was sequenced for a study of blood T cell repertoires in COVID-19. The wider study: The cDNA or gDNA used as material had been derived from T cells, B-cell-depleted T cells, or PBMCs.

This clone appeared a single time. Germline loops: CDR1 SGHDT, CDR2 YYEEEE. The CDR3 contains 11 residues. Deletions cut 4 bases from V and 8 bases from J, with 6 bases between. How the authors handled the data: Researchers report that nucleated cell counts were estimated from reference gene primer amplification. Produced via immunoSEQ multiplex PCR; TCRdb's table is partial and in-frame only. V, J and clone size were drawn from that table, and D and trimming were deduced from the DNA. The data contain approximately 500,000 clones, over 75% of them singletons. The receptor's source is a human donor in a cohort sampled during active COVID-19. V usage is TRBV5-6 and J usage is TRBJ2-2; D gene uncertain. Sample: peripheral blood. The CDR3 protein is CASSSLGELFF. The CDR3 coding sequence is TGTGCCAGCAGCAGCCTAGGGGAGCTGTTTTTT.